A selection of T cell receptor beta chains follows, all from one sample in a study of blood T cells in healthy people across ages. In TCRdb, the 5' RACE reads were re-called with MiXCR into one record per CDR3 protein. The sample lists approximately 800,000 distinct CDR3 sequences, roughly 60% occurring once. The specimen was blood. The receptors derive from a man aged 25-40 years in good health. The CDR3 runs from the conserved cysteine through the conserved F or W. A D gene is named only where the DNA matches it firmly. Clone size is stated in some rows and not others, as once, few, many or a class when expanded.

j_gene,d_gene,abundance,v_gene,CDR3nt,CDR3aa
TRBJ2-3,TRBD2,-,TRBV5-1,TGCGCCAGCAGCAAGGGACTAGCGGGGAGCACAGATACGCAGTATTTT,CASSKGLAGSTDTQYF
TRBJ2-1,TRBD2,-,TRBV7-9,TGTGCCAGCAGCCTACGTCGGGAGGGCAATGAGCAGTTCTTC,CASSLRREGNEQFF
TRBJ2-2,TRBD1,few,TRBV10-3,TGTGCCATCAGTGATGAGACAGGGGGCTATACCGGGGAGCTGTTTTTT,CAISDETGGYTGELFF
TRBJ2-3,TRBD2,-,TRBV2,TGTGCCAGCAGTGAAGAGCGGGGTACAGATACGCAGTATTTT,CASSEERGTDTQYF
TRBJ2-3,TRBD2,-,TRBV29-1,TGCAGCGTGGAAGAGCGGGGGGGCACAGATACGCAGTATTTT,CSVEERGGTDTQYF
TRBJ2-5,TRBD2,-,TRBV6-1,TGTGCCATAACTTGGGGGGGAGGAGAGACCCAGTACTTC,CAITWGGGETQYF
TRBJ2-3,TRBD2,-,TRBV4-1,TGCGCCAGCAGAGACTTCGGCGGGGGGTCCACAGATACGCAGTATTTT,CASRDFGGGSTDTQYF
TRBJ2-5,-,-,TRBV6-5,TGTGCCAGCAGTCGGGACCTCGCCGAGACCCAGTACTTC,CASSRDLAETQYF
TRBJ2-3,-,-,TRBV4-3,TGCGCCAGCAGCCAAGACCGGAACACAGATACGCAGTATTTT,CASSQDRNTDTQYF
TRBJ2-7,-,-,TRBV3-1,TGTGCCAGCAGCCTCGACCTGACTAGCTCCTACGAGCAGTACTTC,CASSLDLTSSYEQYF
TRBJ2-7,TRBD1,-,TRBV4-1,TGCGCCAGCAGCCAAGACGTACAGGGGGGCGACGAGCAGTACTTC,CASSQDVQGGDEQYF
TRBJ2-3,-,-,TRBV7-3,TGTGCCAGCAGCCCCACGGGGGGCGCATTTCAAACGCAGTATTTT,CASSPTGGAFQTQYF
TRBJ2-6,TRBD1,few,TRBV28,TGTGCCAGCAGATGGACAGGGGATGTTTCTGGGGCCAACGTCCTGACTTTC,CASRWTGDVSGANVLTF
TRBJ2-7,-,once,TRBV29-1,TGCAGCGTTCAAACGTGGGGGCCGTACGAGCAGTACTTC,CSVQTWGPYEQYF